Included here is one TCR beta chain sequence, with context. The source of the sample is a study of blood T cell repertoires in COVID-19. Overall study: Samples taken during acute and convalescent COVID-19 were collected in the United States, Italy and Spain. In each case, the material was cDNA or gDNA derived from T cells, B-cell-depleted T cells, or PBMCs.

The CDR3 has 14 residues. Trimming removed 3 bases from V and 4 bases from J, with 12 bases in between. Per germline, CDR1 MNHEY and CDR2 SMNVEV (reference sequence). TCRdb's table, derived via immunoSEQ multiplex PCR, lists solely in-frame clones and lacks some. This sample has 200,000 to 250,000 clones; 65% to 90% occur once, and the top ten carry about 10%. Source material: peripheral blood. This TCR derives from a man aged 45-65 years with active or convalescent COVID-19. This chain joins TRBV27 and TRBJ2-5; perhaps TRBD2 as D (6 bases). The CDR3 nucleotides are TGTGCCAGCAGTTTGTATGGGACTGTAGAGACCCAGTACTTC. Translating gives CASSLYGTVETQYF.